The entry below gives a single TCR beta chain sequence along with its context. The target antigen is unknown. This sample is part of a study of T cell responses to AZD1222 COVID-19 vaccine. Study-level findings and limits: The donor group comprised mostly white British people and more females; the analysis possibly underestimated clonal diversity.

This CDR3 is built from 14 residues. V was shortened by 4 bases and J by 4 bases, with 15 bases between the two germline ends. Germline CDR1 is SGHNT and CDR2 is YYREEE (reference sequence). Clones were read by immunoSEQ multiplex PCR, and TCRdb kept only the in-frame ones, dropping some. The sample shows 97,000 or so clones, 85% to 90% of them seen only once. The source was peripheral blood, collected on day 0 of AZD1222 vaccination. The chain joins TRBV5-4 to TRBJ2-7, with D perhaps matching TRBD1 (5 bases). This clonotype originated in an adult in good health. CDR3 residues: CASSPLGARYEQYF. CDR3 coding DNA: TGTGCCAGCAGCCCGTTAGGGGCTCGGTACGAGCAGTACTTC.